Described below is a single T cell receptor (beta chain) sequence and its context. From germline, CDR1 is KGHSH and CDR2 LQKENI. The CDR3 has 13 residues. Losses at the gene ends were 4 bases for V and 5 bases for J; bases not matched to a gene: 4. In the authors' workflow: By means of reference gene primer amplification, nucleated cell counts were estimated. The protocol was immunoSEQ multiplex PCR, while the TCRdb copy is restricted to in-frame clones and leaves out a portion. For V, J and clone size, that table is used; D and trimming come from the DNA. The sample includes some 220,000 clones, about nine tenths of them seen just once. The sample originates from a study of blood T cell repertoires in COVID-19.

The chain uses TRBV18 and TRBJ2-7; TRBD1 matches at 8 bases. The sequenced material came from PBMCs or T cells enriched from blood (not recorded which). This clonotype originated in a woman aged 50 to 65 in a cohort exposed to, infected with or recovered from COVID-19 (not recorded which). Written as DNA, the CDR3 is TGTGCCAGCTCACGGACACAGGGGGACGAGCAGTACTTC. Translated: CASSRTQGDEQYF.